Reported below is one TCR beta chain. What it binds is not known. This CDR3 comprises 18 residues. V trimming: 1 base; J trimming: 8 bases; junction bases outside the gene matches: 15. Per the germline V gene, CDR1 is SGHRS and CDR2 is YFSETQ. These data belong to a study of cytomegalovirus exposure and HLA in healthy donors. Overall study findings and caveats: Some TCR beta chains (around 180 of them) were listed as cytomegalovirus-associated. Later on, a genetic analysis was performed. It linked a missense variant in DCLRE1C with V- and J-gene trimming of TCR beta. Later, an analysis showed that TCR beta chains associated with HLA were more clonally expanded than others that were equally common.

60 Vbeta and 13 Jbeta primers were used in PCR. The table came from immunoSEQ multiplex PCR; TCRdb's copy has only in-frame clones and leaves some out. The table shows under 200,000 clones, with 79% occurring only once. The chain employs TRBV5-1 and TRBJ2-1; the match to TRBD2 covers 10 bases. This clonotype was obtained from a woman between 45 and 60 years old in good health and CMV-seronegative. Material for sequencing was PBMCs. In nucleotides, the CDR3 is TGCGCCAGCAGCTTGAATTTCCGGTGGAGCGGGGGGGCCGATGAGCAGTTCTTC. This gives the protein CASSLNFRWSGGADEQFF.